The 18 T cell receptor beta chains reported below all come from one sample, sequenced in a study of identifying expanded T cells in peripheral blood. Profiled with immunoSEQ multiplex PCR; TCRdb holds only in-frame clones, not every one. The sample yields 50,000 or so clones, around 90% seen once. The sequencing input was blood. These receptors came from a person aged 18 to 70 in good health.

The rearrangement links TRBV18 to TRBJ1-3; no clear D gene. Germline V lookup: CDR1 KGHSH, CDR2 LQKENI. The CDR3 is made up of 15 amino acids. The V end lost 3 bases, the J end lost 2 bases, and 11 bases lay between the germline ends. Here the CDR3 reads CASSPQRGAGNTIYF. Written as DNA, the CDR3 is TGTGCCAGCTCACCTCAACGGGGTGCTGGAAACACCATATATTTT.

This clone showed up just a few times. The chain uses TRBV6-6 and TRBJ1-3; D is unresolved. The CDR3 is made up of 12 amino acids. Trimming left V 8 bases short and J 0 bases short, with 5 bases between. The germline V gene has CDR1 MNHNY and CDR2 SVGAGI (reference sequence). CDR3 DNA: TGTGCCAGCGGAGGCTCTGGAAACACCATATATTTT. Translation gives CASGGSGNTIYF.

J is TRBJ2-1 and V is TRBV5-1; 8 bases map to TRBD2. V shed 0 bases and J 2 bases; nucleotides not matched to a gene: 7. This CDR3 spans 17 amino acids. CDR1 SGHRS and CDR2 YFSETQ come from the germline V gene. CDR3: CASSLGPVAGTYNEQFF. The CDR3 coding sequence is TGCGCCAGCAGCTTGGGTCCTGTAGCGGGGACCTACAATGAGCAGTTCTTC.

The rearrangement joins TRBV7-6 to TRBJ2-7; 7 bases align to TRBD2. The germline CDR1 and CDR2 sequences are SGHVS and FNYEAQ. The CDR3 runs to 13 residues. After removal of 4 bases from V and 7 bases from J, the junction contained 7 bases not matched to a gene. The CDR3 is CASSSGGRAEQYF. CDR3 in DNA: TGTGCCAGCAGCTCCGGTGGGAGGGCGGAGCAGTACTTC.

This clone was seen more than once but under ten times. The rearrangement uses TRBV6-5 and TRBJ2-7, with 8 bases fitting TRBD2. Unmatched junction bases numbered 7, after V lost 7 bases and J lost 2 bases. Germline values: CDR1 MNHEY, CDR2 SVGAGI. The CDR3 loop spans 14 amino acids. Here the CDR3 reads CASNPGLGTYEQYF. CDR3 nucleotides: TGTGCCAGCAATCCGGGACTAGGGACCTACGAGCAGTACTTC.

The J gene is TRBJ2-1, the V gene TRBV30, with 10 bases fitting TRBD2. V lost 3 bases and J lost 2; bases outside the gene matches: 4. The CDR3 totals 15 residues. The germline V gene has CDR1 GTSNPN and CDR2 SVGIG (reference sequence). DNA of the CDR3: TGTGCCTGGAGCTTCAGCGGGGGGGCCTACAATGAGCAGTTCTTC. It is translated as CAWSFSGGAYNEQFF.

This rearrangement joins TRBV2 to TRBJ1-4, with 12 nucleotides matching TRBD1. Trimming cost V 6 bases and J 5 bases; bases outside gene matches: 10. Germline CDR1 reads SNHLY; CDR2 reads FYNNEI. The CDR3 is 17 amino acids. Here the CDR3 DNA reads TGTGCCAGCAGGCCGGGGACAGGGGGCGCGAGAAATGAAAAACTGTTTTTT. Translated: CASRPGTGGARNEKLFF.

This clone has more than one count but fewer than ten. The V gene is TRBV7-2, the J gene TRBJ1-2; D may be TRBD1 (6 bases). There are 15 residues in the CDR3. Per the germline V gene, CDR1 is SGHTA and CDR2 is FQGNSA. The ends were cut back, 4 bases at V and 4 bases at J, with 16 bases in the middle. The CDR3 DNA reads as TGTGCCAGCAGCTCCCGCGGGGGGGCAATCTATGGCTACACCTTC. Its protein product is CASSSRGGAIYGYTF.

In this sample, this clone turned up once. The chain carries TRBV28 and TRBJ1-1, with D maybe TRBD1 (5 bases). V lost 5 bases, J lost 3 bases, and 10 bases lay in between. The germline gives CDR1 MDHEN, CDR2 SYDVKM. This CDR3 contains 13 residues. Here the CDR3 DNA reads TGTGCCAGCAGTCGCAGGGACTACACTGAAGCTTTCTTT. Protein product: CASSRRDYTEAFF. The entire variable domain, with the rest obtained from reference TRBV28 and TRBJ1-1, is as follows: DVKVTQSSRYLVKRTGEKVFLECVQDMDHENMFWYRQDPGLGLRLIYFSYDVKMKEKGDIPEGYSVSREKKERFSLILESASTNQTSMYLCASSRRDYTEAFFGQGTRLTVV.

The chain combines TRBV12-5 with TRBJ2-7; no clear D. The germline V gene encodes CDR1 LGHNT and CDR2 FRNRAP. Trimming removed 6 bases at V and 3 bases at J, with 12 bases between. The CDR3 sequence is 13 residues long. The CDR3 reads CASGRDTDYEQYF. CDR3 in DNA: TGTGCTAGTGGACGAGACACAGACTACGAGCAGTACTTC.

This clone occurred a few times. V and J are TRBV11-2 and TRBJ2-7; D is ambiguous. CDR1 and CDR2 (germline): SGHAT, FQNNGV. Trimming took off 1 base at V and 3 bases at J, with 4 bases between the two ends. The CDR3 extends over 12 amino acids. DNA of the CDR3: TGTGCCAGCAGCTTAGCTAGCTACGAGCAGTACTTC. Protein product: CASSLASYEQYF.

The rearrangement joins TRBV19 to TRBJ2-5; D gene uncertain. Germline V gives CDR1 LNHDA, CDR2 SQIVND (reference sequence). Deletions cut 1 base from V and 4 bases from J, with 10 bases between. This CDR3 comprises 14 residues. CDR3: CASSIGVGRETQYF. The CDR3 region has the DNA TGTGCCAGTAGTATAGGCGTGGGTCGAGAGACCCAGTACTTC.

The V and J genes are TRBV30 and TRBJ1-1; D is ambiguous. This CDR3 has 12 amino acids. V gave up 0 bases and J gave up 6 bases, with 8 bases separating them. Germline V gene lookup returns CDR1 GTSNPN and CDR2 SVGIG (reference sequence). The CDR3 here is CAWSVSLPEAFF. CDR3 coding DNA: TGTGCCTGGAGTGTATCACTCCCTGAAGCTTTCTTT.

V usage is TRBV25-1 and J usage is TRBJ2-5; TRBD2 is a possible D gene (6 bases). Trimming took off 2 bases at V and 1 base at J, with 14 bases between the two ends. Germline lookup yields CDR1 MGHDK and CDR2 SYGVNS. The CDR3 runs to 16 residues. The CDR3 sequence is CASSEKAGNSQETQYF. The CDR3 DNA reads as TGTGCCAGCAGTGAAAAAGCGGGCAATTCCCAAGAGACCCAGTACTTC.

V is TRBV6-6 and J is TRBJ1-2, with 8 bases that match TRBD1. With 5 bases clipped from V and 1 base from J, the junction kept 9 bases outside the gene matches. The CDR3 has 16 amino acids. CDR1 is MNHNY and CDR2 is SVGAGI in the germline V gene (reference sequence). The CDR3: CASSRGTGPNNYGYTF. The CDR3 DNA is TGTGCCAGCAGTAGGGGGACAGGCCCGAATAACTATGGCTACACCTTC.

The chain links TRBV18 to TRBJ1-3; a possible D gene is TRBD1 (5 bases). Germline V lookup: CDR1 KGHSH, CDR2 LQKENI. The CDR3 sequence is 16 residues long. V gave up 3 bases and J gave up 2 bases, with 14 bases separating them. CDR3 nucleotide sequence: TGTGCCAGCTCACCCCAGGGATACCAAACTGGAAACACCATATATTTT. As protein: CASSPQGYQTGNTIYF.

CDR3 sequence reads: CASSYLGTDTQYF. CDR3 nucleotide sequence: TGTGCCAGCAGTTACCTGGGCACAGATACGCAGTATTTT. V is TRBV6-6 and J is TRBJ2-3; no clear D. There are 13 residues in the CDR3. V lost 2 bases to trimming and J lost 1 base, with 4 bases between them. Germline V gene data show CDR1 as MNHNY and CDR2 as SVGAGI (reference sequence).

The rearrangement links TRBV7-7 to TRBJ2-5; tentative D call: TRBD1 (6 bases). V lost 7 bases and J lost 7, with 19 bases in between. Germline CDR1 SSHAT, CDR2 FNYEAQ (reference sequence). This CDR3 contains 14 residues. The CDR3 nucleotides read TGTGCCAGCACCGTAGGGGGTGACTCGGGGACCCAGTACTTC. Its translation is CASTVGGDSGTQYF.